The sequence of this TCR beta chain was determined in a study of CD8+ T cells in alopecia areata. Treatment of the sample: oral pan-JAK inhibitor, 5-10 mg twice daily. The sequencing template was cDNA reverse transcribed from extracted RNA. TCRdb's copy holds only in-frame clones and misses some; the assay was immunoSEQ multiplex PCR. The sample holds over 85,000 clones; approximately 70% are singletons and the top ten take around 15%. Germline lookup yields CDR1 GTSNPN and CDR2 SVGIG (reference sequence). The length of the CDR3 is 12 residues. V lost 2 bases to trimming and J lost 6 bases, with 8 bases between them.

The sequence was obtained from a human donor with alopecia areata. The material sequenced was CD8+ T cells sorted from blood, taken around week 42, from a patient treated with tofacitinib. The chain employs TRBV30 and TRBJ2-1, with D hard to call. The CDR3 here is CAWSPVGNEQFF. The CDR3 region has the DNA TGTGCCTGGAGTCCGGTAGGCAATGAGCAGTTCTTC.